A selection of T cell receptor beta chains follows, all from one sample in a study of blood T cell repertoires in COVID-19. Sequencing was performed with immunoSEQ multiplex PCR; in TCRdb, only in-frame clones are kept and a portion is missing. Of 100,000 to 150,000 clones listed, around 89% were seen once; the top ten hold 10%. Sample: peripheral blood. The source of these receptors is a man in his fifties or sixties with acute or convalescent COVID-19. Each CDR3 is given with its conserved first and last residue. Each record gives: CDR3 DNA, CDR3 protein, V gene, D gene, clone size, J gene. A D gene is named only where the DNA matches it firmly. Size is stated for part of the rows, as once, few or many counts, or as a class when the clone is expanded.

cdr3_nt: TGTGCTAGCAGCCCCGTTGGCGGGCCGCCCAATGAGCAGTTCTTC; cdr3_aa: CASSPVGGPPNEQFF; v_call: TRBV7-7; d_call: -; clone_size: -; j_call: TRBJ2-1
cdr3_nt: TGTGCCAGCAGCTTGGCTGTTTCGCAGGGGGCGATGGGCTACACCTTC; cdr3_aa: CASSLAVSQGAMGYTF; v_call: TRBV5-6; d_call: TRBD1; clone_size: -; j_call: TRBJ1-2
cdr3_nt: TGTGCCAGCAGCTTGGGCGGCGCGAACACCGGGGAGCTGTTTTTT; cdr3_aa: CASSLGGANTGELFF; v_call: TRBV5-4; d_call: -; clone_size: -; j_call: TRBJ2-2
cdr3_nt: TGCAGTGCTAGTCAGGGGCCGATCCTTTCGTATGGCTACACCTTC; cdr3_aa: CSASQGPILSYGYTF; v_call: TRBV20-1; d_call: -; clone_size: -; j_call: TRBJ1-2
cdr3_nt: TGTGCCAGCAGCTGGGGGGGTACAAGGCGCTCACCCCTCCACTTT; cdr3_aa: CASSWGGTRRSPLHF; v_call: TRBV5-5; d_call: -; clone_size: -; j_call: TRBJ1-6
cdr3_nt: TGTGCCAGCCACGGCCGGGGCGAGCAGTACTTC; cdr3_aa: CASHGRGEQYF; v_call: TRBV27; d_call: -; clone_size: -; j_call: TRBJ2-7
cdr3_nt: TGCGCCAGCAGCTTGAATAGCGCCGATGAGCAGTTCTTC; cdr3_aa: CASSLNSADEQFF; v_call: TRBV5-1; d_call: -; clone_size: -; j_call: TRBJ2-1
cdr3_nt: TGTGCCAGCAGCCAAGGGGCGGGAGGAACTGAAGCTTTCTTT; cdr3_aa: CASSQGAGGTEAFF; v_call: TRBV3-1/TRBV3-2; d_call: -; clone_size: -; j_call: TRBJ1-1
cdr3_nt: TGCGCCAGCAGGGGCCCAGTTCCGGGACAGGGGAACAATGAGCAGTTCTTC; cdr3_aa: CASRGPVPGQGNNEQFF; v_call: TRBV4-1; d_call: TRBD1; clone_size: -; j_call: TRBJ2-1
cdr3_nt: TGTGCCAGCAGGTCGAGGGAGCAGTACTTC; cdr3_aa: CASRSREQYF; v_call: TRBV6-5; d_call: -; clone_size: -; j_call: TRBJ2-7
cdr3_nt: TGTGCCAACCAACCGAGGGCCTGGCTGCAGTATTTT; cdr3_aa: CANQPRAWLQYF; v_call: TRBV27; d_call: -; clone_size: once; j_call: TRBJ2-3
cdr3_nt: TGTGCCAGCAGTCACCGGGACAGGGGACTCTACGAGCAGTACTTC; cdr3_aa: CASSHRDRGLYEQYF; v_call: TRBV6-5; d_call: TRBD1; clone_size: -; j_call: TRBJ2-7
cdr3_nt: TGTGCCACCCAAAGGGGGTCTAGCGGCAGAAGACATACGCAGTATTTT; cdr3_aa: CATQRGSSGRRHTQYF; v_call: TRBV27; d_call: -; clone_size: -; j_call: TRBJ2-3
cdr3_nt: TGCGCCAGCAGCTCCACACAGGGGTCCGGGAACACTGAAGCTTTCTTT; cdr3_aa: CASSSTQGSGNTEAFF; v_call: TRBV5-1; d_call: TRBD1; clone_size: -; j_call: TRBJ1-1
cdr3_nt: TGTGCCAGCAGCCATTCGACTGATACGCAGTATTTT; cdr3_aa: CASSHSTDTQYF; v_call: TRBV3-1/TRBV3-2; d_call: -; clone_size: few; j_call: TRBJ2-3
cdr3_nt: TGTGCCAGCAGTTTATGCATTGGGGGCATCACCATATATTTT; cdr3_aa: CASSLCIGGITIYF; v_call: TRBV28; d_call: -; clone_size: -; j_call: TRBJ1-3
cdr3_nt: TGTGCCAGCAGCACCTGCGGGGTGCGAGTCGGGGAGCTGTTTTTT; cdr3_aa: CASSTCGVRVGELFF; v_call: TRBV21-1; d_call: -; clone_size: -; j_call: TRBJ2-2
cdr3_nt: TGTGCCAGCAAGGGGAGGCTTAGACAGCCCCAGCATTTT; cdr3_aa: CASKGRLRQPQHF; v_call: TRBV28; d_call: -; clone_size: -; j_call: TRBJ1-5
cdr3_nt: TGCGCCAGCAGCTTGATCCCGGGACAGGGGACCCTGAGCTCCTACAATGAGCAGTTCTTC; cdr3_aa: CASSLIPGQGTLSSYNEQFF; v_call: TRBV5-1; d_call: TRBD1; clone_size: -; j_call: TRBJ2-1
cdr3_nt: TGTGCCAGCAGTCCTGAGGGACTAGGGCAGTTCTTC; cdr3_aa: CASSPEGLGQFF; v_call: TRBV12-3/TRBV12-4; d_call: TRBD2; clone_size: -; j_call: TRBJ2-1
cdr3_nt: TGTGCCAGCAGCTTACCCGCCGGGGTAAATTCACCCCTCCACTTT; cdr3_aa: CASSLPAGVNSPLHF; v_call: TRBV7-2; d_call: -; clone_size: -; j_call: TRBJ1-6
cdr3_nt: TGTGCCAGCAGCTTAACTGCTTCCGATGGCTACACCTTC; cdr3_aa: CASSLTASDGYTF; v_call: TRBV5-4; d_call: -; clone_size: few; j_call: TRBJ1-2
cdr3_nt: TGTGCCAGCAGCTTACAACAGGGGGCAGGATCACCCCTCCACTTT; cdr3_aa: CASSLQQGAGSPLHF; v_call: TRBV7-2; d_call: TRBD1; clone_size: many; j_call: TRBJ1-6
cdr3_nt: TGTGCCAGCAGCCAAGACAGCTACACTGAAGCTTTCTTT; cdr3_aa: CASSQDSYTEAFF; v_call: TRBV2; d_call: -; clone_size: few; j_call: TRBJ1-1
cdr3_nt: TGTGCCAGCAGCTTAATCAAAGCGGGGGGTTACGAGCAGTACTTC; cdr3_aa: CASSLIKAGGYEQYF; v_call: TRBV7-2; d_call: TRBD2; clone_size: -; j_call: TRBJ2-7
cdr3_nt: TGTGCCAGCAGTGCCCAGGGGAGCTCTGGGGCCAACGTCCTGACTTTC; cdr3_aa: CASSAQGSSGANVLTF; v_call: TRBV2; d_call: -; clone_size: -; j_call: TRBJ2-6
cdr3_nt: TGCGCCAGCAGCTCGCCAACAGGGTCTGTAGTAACCGGGGAGCTGTTTTTT; cdr3_aa: CASSSPTGSVVTGELFF; v_call: TRBV5-1; d_call: -; clone_size: -; j_call: TRBJ2-2
cdr3_nt: TGCGCCAGCAGCTCCCCCCTTACCATGAGCTCCTACAATGAGCAGTTCTTC; cdr3_aa: CASSSPLTMSSYNEQFF; v_call: TRBV5-1; d_call: -; clone_size: -; j_call: TRBJ2-1
cdr3_nt: TGTGCCAGCAGTCTCACACAGGGGATGGTTGAAGCTTTCTTT; cdr3_aa: CASSLTQGMVEAFF; v_call: TRBV27; d_call: TRBD1; clone_size: once; j_call: TRBJ1-1
cdr3_nt: TGTGCCACCAGCAGAGTCGACAGGGGGCTGAACTATGGCTACACCTTC; cdr3_aa: CATSRVDRGLNYGYTF; v_call: TRBV15; d_call: TRBD1; clone_size: -; j_call: TRBJ1-2
cdr3_nt: TGTGCCAGCTCAGCGGATCTGAATCAGCCCCAGCATTTT; cdr3_aa: CASSADLNQPQHF; v_call: TRBV18; d_call: -; clone_size: -; j_call: TRBJ1-5
cdr3_nt: TGTGCCAGCAGCTCTCTAGCGGGCGAATATGGGCAGTTCTTC; cdr3_aa: CASSSLAGEYGQFF; v_call: TRBV7-9; d_call: TRBD2; clone_size: -; j_call: TRBJ2-1
cdr3_nt: TGTGCCAGCAGTTACTCGTTGGGGGGGACTGAAGCTTTCTTT; cdr3_aa: CASSYSLGGTEAFF; v_call: TRBV6-6; d_call: -; clone_size: -; j_call: TRBJ1-1
cdr3_nt: TGTGCCAGCAGCCCCCGAGCGGGGGCGAGTCAGCCCCAGCATTTT; cdr3_aa: CASSPRAGASQPQHF; v_call: TRBV7-2; d_call: -; clone_size: once; j_call: TRBJ1-5
cdr3_nt: TGCGCCAGCAGTGAGATCCGCGCCGCGAACACCGGGGAGCTGTTTTTT; cdr3_aa: CASSEIRAANTGELFF; v_call: TRBV10-1; d_call: -; clone_size: -; j_call: TRBJ2-2
cdr3_nt: TGTGCCAGTAGTTGGCCCCCGGGGCAGCCCCAGCATTTT; cdr3_aa: CASSWPPGQPQHF; v_call: TRBV19; d_call: -; clone_size: -; j_call: TRBJ1-5
cdr3_nt: TGTGCCAGTAGTGGGACAGGGGTAAGCACTGAAGCTTTCTTT; cdr3_aa: CASSGTGVSTEAFF; v_call: TRBV19; d_call: TRBD1; clone_size: -; j_call: TRBJ1-1
cdr3_nt: TGTGCCAGCAGTGAAGGTGGCCTTAATGAAAAACTGTTTTTT; cdr3_aa: CASSEGGLNEKLFF; v_call: TRBV2; d_call: -; clone_size: -; j_call: TRBJ1-4
cdr3_nt: TGTGCCAGTACAGGGGTGACCGGGGAGCTGTTTTTT; cdr3_aa: CASTGVTGELFF; v_call: TRBV28; d_call: TRBD1; clone_size: -; j_call: TRBJ2-2
cdr3_nt: TGCGCCAGCAGCTTGGGGGGCTCAGGGTTTGGTACTGAAGCTTTCTTT; cdr3_aa: CASSLGGSGFGTEAFF; v_call: TRBV5-1; d_call: -; clone_size: -; j_call: TRBJ1-1
cdr3_nt: TGTGCCAGCGCGGACAGGGAGTATGAAAAACTGTTTTTT; cdr3_aa: CASADREYEKLFF; v_call: TRBV2; d_call: TRBD1; clone_size: -; j_call: TRBJ1-4
cdr3_nt: TGTGCCAGCAGCTTAGTAGGACAGGGGGCCTACGAGCAGTACTTC; cdr3_aa: CASSLVGQGAYEQYF; v_call: TRBV7-8; d_call: TRBD1; clone_size: few; j_call: TRBJ2-7
cdr3_nt: TGTGCCAGCAGCCAAGATCTGAGTTCACCCCTCCACTTT; cdr3_aa: CASSQDLSSPLHF; v_call: TRBV3-1/TRBV3-2; d_call: -; clone_size: few; j_call: TRBJ1-6
cdr3_nt: TGCAGTCCAAAGGGGGACAGCCACTTC; cdr3_aa: CSPKGDSHF; v_call: TRBV20-1; d_call: TRBD1; clone_size: -; j_call: TRBJ2-7